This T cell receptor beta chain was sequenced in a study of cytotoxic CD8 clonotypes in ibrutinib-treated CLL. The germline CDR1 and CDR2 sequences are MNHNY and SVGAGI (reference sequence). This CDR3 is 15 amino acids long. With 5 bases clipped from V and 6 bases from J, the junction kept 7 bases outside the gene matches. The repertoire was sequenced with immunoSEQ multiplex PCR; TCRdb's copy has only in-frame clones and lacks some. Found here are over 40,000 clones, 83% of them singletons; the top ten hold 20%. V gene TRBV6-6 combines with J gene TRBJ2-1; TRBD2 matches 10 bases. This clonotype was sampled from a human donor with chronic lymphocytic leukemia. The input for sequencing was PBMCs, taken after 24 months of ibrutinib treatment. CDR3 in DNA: TGTGCCAGCAGTCTTCTAGCGGGAGAGGGCAATGAGCAGTTCTTC. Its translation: CASSLLAGEGNEQFF.